This T cell receptor (beta chain) was obtained from a study of T cell responses to AZD1222 COVID-19 vaccine. Notes on this clone: Its target is not known.

Findings and limits, study-wide: The breadth and depth of Spike-specific TCRs increased once two AZD1222 doses had been given.

The protocol was immunoSEQ multiplex PCR, while the TCRdb copy is restricted to in-frame clones and leaves out a portion. This table holds approximately 190,000 clones, 90% to 95% found once. Per germline, CDR1 SQVTM and CDR2 ANQGSEA. The CDR3 spans 13 residues. After removal of 6 bases from V and 7 bases from J, the junction contained 9 bases not matched to a gene. The input for sequencing was peripheral blood, taken on day 0 of AZD1222 vaccination. This TCR was recovered from an adult in good health. The chain employs TRBV29-1 and TRBJ2-1, with TRBD2 matching over 7 bases. CDR3 nucleotide sequence: TGCAGCGTGTCCCCGGGAGGTGGTAATGAGCAGTTCTTC. Encoded protein: CSVSPGGGNEQFF.